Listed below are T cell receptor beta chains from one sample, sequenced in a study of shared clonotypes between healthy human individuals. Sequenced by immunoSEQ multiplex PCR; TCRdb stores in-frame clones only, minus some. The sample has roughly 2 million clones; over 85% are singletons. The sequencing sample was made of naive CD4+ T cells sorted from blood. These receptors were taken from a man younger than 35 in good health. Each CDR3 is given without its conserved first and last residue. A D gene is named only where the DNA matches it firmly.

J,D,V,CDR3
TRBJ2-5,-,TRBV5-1,ASSPLMSDIQETQY
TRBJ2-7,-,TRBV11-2,ASSAQVAYEQY
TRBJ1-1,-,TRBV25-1,ASSPGPAATEAF
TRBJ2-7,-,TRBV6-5,ASSLQGGEQY
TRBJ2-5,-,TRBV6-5,ASSYRMEARGTQY
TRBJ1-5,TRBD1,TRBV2,ASSPGQGFNQPQH
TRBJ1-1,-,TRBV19,ASSPGPRTEAF
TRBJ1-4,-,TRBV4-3,ASSQVLEAREKLF
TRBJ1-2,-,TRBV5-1,ASSLDPGYGYT
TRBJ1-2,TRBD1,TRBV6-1,ASSAKDRPGYGYT
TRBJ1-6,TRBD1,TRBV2,ASGGQGNNSPLH
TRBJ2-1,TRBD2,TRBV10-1,ASSDSGRGNEQF
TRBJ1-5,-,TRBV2,ASKGDSNQPQH
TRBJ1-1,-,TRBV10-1,ASTDGGTEAF
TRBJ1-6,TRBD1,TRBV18,ASSPTRDRTNSPLH
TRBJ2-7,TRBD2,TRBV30,AWGQSGGQNEQY
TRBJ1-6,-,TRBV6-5,ASSRTGNSPLH
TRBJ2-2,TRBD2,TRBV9,ASSVVTSGGTGELF
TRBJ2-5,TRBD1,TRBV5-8,ASSRDRGRETQY
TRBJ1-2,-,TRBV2,ATRKGGGYGYT
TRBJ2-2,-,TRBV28,AGRGRANTGELF
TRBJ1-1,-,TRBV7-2,ASSAYRVGNTEAF
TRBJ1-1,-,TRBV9,ASSVSISNTEAF
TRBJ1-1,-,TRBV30,AWRGVRNTEAF
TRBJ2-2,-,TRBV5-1,ASSLVAGSTGELF
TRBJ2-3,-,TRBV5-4,ASSLAAGDTQY
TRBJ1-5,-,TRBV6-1,ASSERGDSEQPQH
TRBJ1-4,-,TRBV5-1,ASSPPGQQNEKLF
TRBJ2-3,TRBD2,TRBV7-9,ASSLKAGLAPREEDTQY
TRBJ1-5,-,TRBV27,ASSLSKGPNQPQH
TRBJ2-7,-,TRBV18,ASSPADRPYEQY
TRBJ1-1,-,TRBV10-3,AISELDRNTEAF
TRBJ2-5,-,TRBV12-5,ASARDKETQY
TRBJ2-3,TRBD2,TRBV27,AGRTDPQTSGISTDTQY
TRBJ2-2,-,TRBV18,ATVRILDGELF
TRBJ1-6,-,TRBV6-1,ASSERGGGNSPLH
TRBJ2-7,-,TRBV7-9,ASSSSGAAQY
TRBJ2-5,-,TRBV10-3,AISQGETQY
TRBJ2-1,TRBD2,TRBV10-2,ASRGGLAGELWNSYNEQF
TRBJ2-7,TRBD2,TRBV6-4,ASSDSSRGLAHGYEQY
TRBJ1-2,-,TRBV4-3,ASSQETSPGAYGYT
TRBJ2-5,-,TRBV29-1,SVEMRLQETQY
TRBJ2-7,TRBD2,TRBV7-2,ASSSPGRAQYEQY
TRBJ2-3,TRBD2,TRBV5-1,ASSLSSGGTDTQY
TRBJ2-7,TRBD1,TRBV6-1,ASSRQGSSYEQY
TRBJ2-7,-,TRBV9,ASSPFGSPFSYEQY
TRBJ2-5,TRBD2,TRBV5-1,ASSAELAAQETQY
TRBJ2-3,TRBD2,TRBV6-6,ASSYAGAADTQY
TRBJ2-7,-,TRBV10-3,AISESHSFNFYEQY
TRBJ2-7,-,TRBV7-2,ASSQGQGGEQY
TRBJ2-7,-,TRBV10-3,ASSDRLYEQY
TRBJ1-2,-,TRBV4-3,ASSQEGPGYGYT
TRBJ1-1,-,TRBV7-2,ASSLIEGGGNTEAF
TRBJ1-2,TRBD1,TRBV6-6,ASSFGTGNGYT
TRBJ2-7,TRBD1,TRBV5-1,ASSLWTGREQY
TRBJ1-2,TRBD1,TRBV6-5,ASSPPGQGVGYT
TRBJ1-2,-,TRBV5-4,ASSGRDGGEFGYT